The clone carrying this T cell receptor beta chain was recorded a few times. Its antigen remains unidentified. This record belongs to a study of identical twins. Study-level results: Partial confounding of zero-insertion analyses by invariant MAIT and iNKT cells was possible. With monozygotic twins, out-of-frame TCR alpha sharing exceeded what models estimated.

Template switching supplied a universal primer site; unique molecular identifiers were carried on the cDNA. Via MiXCR, TCRdb re-called the 5' RACE reads, giving one row per CDR3 protein. Of hundreds of thousands of distinct CDR3 sequences in the sample, 12% were seen once. These records were also assigned to another study, of yellow fever vaccine responses in identical twins.

Sequencing was carried out using CD8+ T cells sorted from blood. The origin of this receptor is a woman between 18 and 30 years old in good health.

The CDR3 bases are TGTGCCAGCAGCCCCGGTACTAGCGGGAGTGTGGCCGGGGAGCTGTTTTTT. Protein: CASSPGTSGSVAGELFF. The V and J genes are TRBV28 and TRBJ2-2; the match to TRBD2 covers 11 bases. The CDR3 length is 17 residues. With 6 bases clipped from V and 6 bases from J, the junction kept 12 bases outside the gene matches. The V gene's germline CDR1 is MDHEN and CDR2 SYDVKM.